The T cell receptor (beta chain) described here comes from a study of T-cell reconstitution after alpha-beta-depleted transplantation in children. A word on this clonotype: Its specificity is unknown.

Whole-study findings and limits: Surviving recipient T cells and thymic progenitors produced the high day-60 TCRbeta diversity seen in some patients. T-cell counts and diversity were attributed mostly to newly produced T cells one year after transplant. Several hundred expanded graft clones reportedly gave rise to the alpha-beta T cells present about two months after transplant.

Preparation of the TCRbeta library involved a method that used unique molecular identifiers. TCRdb reprocessed the PCR reads with MiXCR, giving one entry per CDR3 protein. The data show about 980,000 distinct CDR3 sequences, with about 26% seen just once and 25% to 35% held by the top ten. J gave up 3 bases and V 6 bases, and 7 bases lay outside the gene matches. The CDR3 is made up of 16 amino acids. CDR1 and CDR2 from the germline V gene are LNHNV and YYDKDF (reference sequence). The V gene is TRBV15, the J gene TRBJ2-2; 10 positions match TRBD2. The TCR sequence derives from a boy under two years old who had a stem cell transplant for SCID, so the T cells may come from the graft donor. The sample in question was PBMCs, mostly from graft donor cells, obtained 360 days after TCRalphabeta/CD19-depleted stem cell transplant. The CDR3 here is CATRFLAGGYTGELFF. The CDR3 DNA reads TGTGCCACCAGATTCTTAGCGGGGGGATACACCGGGGAGCTGTTTTTT.